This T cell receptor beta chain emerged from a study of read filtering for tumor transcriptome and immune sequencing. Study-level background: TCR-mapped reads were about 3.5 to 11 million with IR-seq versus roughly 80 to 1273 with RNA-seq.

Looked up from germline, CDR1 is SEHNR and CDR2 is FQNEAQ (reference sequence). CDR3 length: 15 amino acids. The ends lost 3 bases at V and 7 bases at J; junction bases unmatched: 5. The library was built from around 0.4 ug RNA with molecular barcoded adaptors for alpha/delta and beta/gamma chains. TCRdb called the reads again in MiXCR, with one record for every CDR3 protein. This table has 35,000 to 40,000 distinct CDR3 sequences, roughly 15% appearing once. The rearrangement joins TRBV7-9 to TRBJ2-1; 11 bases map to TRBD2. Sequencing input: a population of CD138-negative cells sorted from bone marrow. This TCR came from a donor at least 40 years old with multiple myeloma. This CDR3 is CASSFTSGSRNEQFF. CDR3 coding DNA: TGTGCCAGCAGCTTCACTAGCGGGAGTAGAAATGAGCAGTTCTTC.